A selection of T cell receptor beta chains follows, all from one sample in a study of response to subunit inactivated influenza vaccine. Via MiXCR, TCRdb re-called the RT-PCR reads, giving one row per CDR3 protein. Here the sample spans 530,000 or so distinct CDR3 sequences, approximately 12% being singletons. Here the sequenced sample was PBMCs from blood, taken on the day of vaccination. The receptor source for this set is a man in his fifties who received an inactivated influenza vaccine. The CDR3 runs from the conserved cysteine through the conserved F or W. Each record gives: J gene, V gene, D gene, clone size, CDR3 DNA, CDR3 protein. A D gene is named only where the DNA matches it firmly. Some rows mark clone size as missing; the rest say once, few, many or name a class of expanded clone.

>TRBJ2-1|TRBV20-1|NA|NA
TGCAGTGCTAAAAAGCAGGGACACCCCTGGCAGTTCTTC
CSAKKQGHPWQFF
>TRBJ2-7|TRBV20-1|TRBD2|NA
TGCAGTCCCATGGGGGGGCTAGCGGGATGGTACGAGCAGTACTTC
CSPMGGLAGWYEQYF
>TRBJ2-1|TRBV7-9|NA|NA
TGTGCCAGCAGTATCGAGTTCAATGAGCAGTTCTTC
CASSIEFNEQFF
>TRBJ2-7|TRBV4-3|NA|NA
TGCGCCAGCAGCCAAGATGAGGTAGCGGAGATAAGCTACGAGCAGTACTTC
CASSQDEVAEISYEQYF
>TRBJ2-1|TRBV5-1|TRBD1|many
TGCGCCAGCAGCTTGCTGGGGACAGAATCCTACAATGAGCAGTTCTTC
CASSLLGTESYNEQFF
>TRBJ2-2|TRBV20-1|TRBD1|few
TGCAGTGCCGGACAGGGCATCGACACCGGGGAGCTGTTTTTT
CSAGQGIDTGELFF
>TRBJ2-7|TRBV20-1|NA|NA
TGCAGTGCACAGAAAGACGGCTACGAGCAGTACTTC
CSAQKDGYEQYF
>TRBJ2-3|TRBV10-3|NA|NA
TGTGCCATCAGTGAGTCTGCGGCAGGATCAGATATGCAGTATTTT
CAISESAAGSDMQYF
>TRBJ2-7|TRBV7-9|NA|NA
TGTGCCAGCAGCTTAGTGGGGACTTGGGGCGAGCAGTACTTC
CASSLVGTWGEQYF
>TRBJ2-7|TRBV12-3/TRBV12-4|NA|many
TGTGCCAGCAGCAGACTAGTATCTGGCTACGAGCAGTACTTC
CASSRLVSGYEQYF
>TRBJ2-1|TRBV6-2/TRBV6-3|TRBD2|once
TGTGCCAGCAAAGCCGTACTAGGACTAGCGGTCTACAATGAGCAGTTCTTC
CASKAVLGLAVYNEQFF
>TRBJ1-6|TRBV28|TRBD1|few
TGTGCCAGCAGCCCCCTAGACAGGGATGGTTCACCCCTCCACTTT
CASSPLDRDGSPLHF
>TRBJ2-1|TRBV5-1|TRBD2|NA
TGCGCCAGCAGCTTGGCGACTAGCGTGGGCAATGAGCAGTTCTTC
CASSLATSVGNEQFF
>TRBJ2-1|TRBV3-1|TRBD2|few
TGTGCCAGCAGCCAAGGTACAGCGGGGGGCTACAATGAGCAGTTCTTC
CASSQGTAGGYNEQFF
>TRBJ1-1|TRBV14|NA|few
TGTGCCAGCAGCCGTTGGAGAAACACAGGCCCGGCGGATAGGAACACTGAAGCTTTCTTT
CASSRWRNTGPADRNTEAFF
>TRBJ1-2|TRBV28|NA|few
TGTGCCAGCAGCCCCAGGGCCCCGCGGGATGGCTACACCTTC
CASSPRAPRDGYTF
>TRBJ2-5|TRBV7-9|NA|NA
TGTGCCAGCAGCTACTATTCCGGACCGCAAGAGACCCAGTACTTC
CASSYYSGPQETQYF
>TRBJ1-2|TRBV20-1|NA|NA
TGCAGTGCTCCCGTTGCGGGGGTCTATGGCTACACCTTC
CSAPVAGVYGYTF
>TRBJ2-3|TRBV20-1|NA|NA
TGCAGTGAAATTCCTGCTAGCACAGATATGCAGTATTTT
CSEIPASTDMQYF
>TRBJ1-1|TRBV5-6|NA|NA
TGTGCCAGCAGCTTGGCCTACCGGATGAACACTGAAGCTTTCTTT
CASSLAYRMNTEAFF
>TRBJ2-3|TRBV5-1|NA|NA
TGCGCCAGCAGCCCCGGCCAGGGTACGCAGTATTTT
CASSPGQGTQYF
>TRBJ1-2|TRBV20-1|NA|few
TGCAGTGTTAAATCAACAGGGTACAATGGCTACACCTTC
CSVKSTGYNGYTF
>TRBJ2-1|TRBV2|TRBD1|few
TGTGCCCCTCGACAGGGACCCTACAATGAGCAGTTCTTC
CAPRQGPYNEQFF
>TRBJ2-1|TRBV3-1|TRBD1|NA
TGTGCCAGCAGCCACTGGACAGGGTTGACCTACAATGAGCAGTTCTTC
CASSHWTGLTYNEQFF
>TRBJ1-5|TRBV11-2|TRBD1|few
TGTGCCAGCAGCCCTGTCACAGGGGGCGCATTTAGCAATCAGCCCCAGCATTTT
CASSPVTGGAFSNQPQHF
>TRBJ2-2|TRBV5-1|NA|NA
TGCGCCAGCAGCTTGTGGGGGGCCGACACCGGGGAGCTGTTTTTT
CASSLWGADTGELFF
>TRBJ2-2|TRBV5-1|NA|few
TGCGCCAGCAGCTTGTTTAGCGGGAGGACAGGGGGCAGCGGGGAGCTGTTTTTT
CASSLFSGRTGGSGELFF
>TRBJ2-1|TRBV3-1|NA|NA
TGTGCCAGCAGCCAAGAATCTTTAGGGCAGTTCTTC
CASSQESLGQFF
>TRBJ2-7|TRBV7-2|NA|NA
TGTGCCAGCAGCTTAGATCCGGGATCGGTCGAGCAGTACTTC
CASSLDPGSVEQYF
>TRBJ2-7|TRBV18|TRBD2|NA
TGTGCCAGCTCACGGGGGGGACTAGCGGGAGACTTCTACGAGCAGTACTTC
CASSRGGLAGDFYEQYF
>TRBJ2-1|TRBV12-3/TRBV12-4|TRBD2|many
TGTGCCAGCAGTGTGACTAGCGGATTCACCTACAATGAGCAGTTCTTC
CASSVTSGFTYNEQFF
>TRBJ2-3|TRBV12-3/TRBV12-4|NA|few
TGTGCCAGCAGTTATACAGGGTTGACGGATACGCAGTATTTT
CASSYTGLTDTQYF
>TRBJ2-7|TRBV12-3/TRBV12-4|NA|many
TGTGCCAGCAGCTTAGGCGTCTCCTACGAGCAGTACTTC
CASSLGVSYEQYF
>TRBJ2-1|TRBV28|NA|few
TGTGCCAGCAGCCTTGGACTCCTAAGATACAATGAGCAGTTCTTC
CASSLGLLRYNEQFF
>TRBJ1-1|TRBV4-2|NA|few
TGTGCCAGCAGCCCTAGATATTCCCGTTCGAGAGGGGTCACTGAAGCTTTCTTT
CASSPRYSRSRGVTEAFF
>TRBJ2-7|TRBV29-1|NA|few
TGCAGCGTATACCGGGACGCTAGCTCCTACGAGCAGTACTTC
CSVYRDASSYEQYF
>TRBJ2-5|TRBV20-1|TRBD2|NA
TGCAGTGCTAGGGATGGAGCGGGACGGGAGACCCAGTACTTC
CSARDGAGRETQYF
>TRBJ1-2|TRBV28|NA|few
TGTGCCAGCGACGCCAGGGGCTATGGCTACACCTTC
CASDARGYGYTF
>TRBJ2-5|TRBV12-3/TRBV12-4|NA|few
TGTGCCAGCAGTCCCAATTCTGGGCGGGAGACCCAGTACTTC
CASSPNSGRETQYF
>TRBJ2-2|TRBV19|NA|NA
TGTGCCAGTAGTACCCCCAGGATCCCAACCGGGGAGCTGTTTTTT
CASSTPRIPTGELFF
>TRBJ2-1|TRBV4-1|NA|NA
TGCGCCAGCAGCCTCCCTGGAGGCGAGGCTCACGATGAGCAGTTCTTC
CASSLPGGEAHDEQFF
>TRBJ2-5|TRBV25-1|NA|few
TGTGCCAGCAATGAGGGCCGGGACTTCGGGGAGACCCAGTACTTC
CASNEGRDFGETQYF
>TRBJ2-1|TRBV20-1|TRBD2|few
TGCAGTGCTAGTCGGCTAGCGGGAAACAATGAGCAGTTCTTC
CSASRLAGNNEQFF
>TRBJ1-2|TRBV3-1|NA|few
TGTGCCAGCAGCCCGGGCCTTACCCAGAGAGGCTACACCTTC
CASSPGLTQRGYTF
>TRBJ2-4|TRBV12-3/TRBV12-4|NA|few
TGTGCCAGCAGTTCAACCGGGGCCGGCGGCATTCAGTACTTC
CASSSTGAGGIQYF
>TRBJ2-6|TRBV6-5|NA|many
TGTGCCAGCAGTTTATTGGGCCCTGGGGCCAACGTCCTGACTTTC
CASSLLGPGANVLTF
>TRBJ1-6|TRBV29-1|NA|few
TGCAGCGCCCGCCAGGGGATTTCACCCCTCCACTTT
CSARQGISPLHF
>TRBJ1-1|TRBV12-3/TRBV12-4|NA|NA
TGTGCCAGCAAGTGGCAGGCCCTAACTGAAGCTTTCTTT
CASKWQALTEAFF
>TRBJ2-7|TRBV12-3/TRBV12-4|NA|few
TGTGCCAGCAGTTTTGGCAGGGGGGGCTCCTACGAGCAGTACTTC
CASSFGRGGSYEQYF
>TRBJ2-7|TRBV7-2|NA|NA
TGTGCCAGCAGCCCCGGGCCCCATAGAGAGCAGTACTTC
CASSPGPHREQYF
>TRBJ1-5|TRBV5-1|TRBD1|few
TGCGCCAGCAGGGGGGACAGGAATCAGCCCCAGCATTTT
CASRGDRNQPQHF
>TRBJ2-1|TRBV11-2|TRBD1|few
TGTGCCAGCAGCGAAGTAAACAGGGGGAATGAGCAGTTCTTC
CASSEVNRGNEQFF
>TRBJ2-3|TRBV5-1|NA|NA
TGCGCCAGCAGCGACGGTAGCACAGATACGCAGTATTTT
CASSDGSTDTQYF
>TRBJ2-3|TRBV4-1|TRBD2|few
TGCGCCAGCAGCCAGCCCGCGGGGGGCAAGCGAGATACGCAGTATTTT
CASSQPAGGKRDTQYF